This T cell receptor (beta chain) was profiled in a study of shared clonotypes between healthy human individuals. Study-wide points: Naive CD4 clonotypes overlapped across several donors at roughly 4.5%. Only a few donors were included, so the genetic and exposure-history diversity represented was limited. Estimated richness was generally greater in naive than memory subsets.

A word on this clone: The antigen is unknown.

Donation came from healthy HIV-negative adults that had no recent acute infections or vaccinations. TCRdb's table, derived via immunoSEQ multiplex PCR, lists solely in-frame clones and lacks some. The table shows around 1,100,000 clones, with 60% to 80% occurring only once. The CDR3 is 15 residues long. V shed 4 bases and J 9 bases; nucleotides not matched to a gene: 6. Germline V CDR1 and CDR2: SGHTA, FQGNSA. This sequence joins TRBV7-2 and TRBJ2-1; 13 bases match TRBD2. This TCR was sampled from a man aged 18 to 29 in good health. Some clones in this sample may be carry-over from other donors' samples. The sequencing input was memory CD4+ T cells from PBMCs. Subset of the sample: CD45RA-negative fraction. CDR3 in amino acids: CASSSGTSGISEQFF. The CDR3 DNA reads TGTGCCAGCAGCTCCGGGACTAGCGGGATAAGTGAGCAGTTCTTC.